The next 8 T cell receptor beta chains were all read from a single sample in a study of CD8 T cells in ankylosing spondylitis. General observations from the study: The study identified a TCR beta motif of about eight highly homologous variants that appeared characteristic of ankylosing spondylitis blood.

What these receptors recognize is not known. MiXCR, applied by TCRdb to the 5' RACE reads, yields one record per CDR3 protein. The table includes 250,000 to 350,000 distinct CDR3 sequences, roughly 8% detected once. What was sequenced was blood, either unsorted or a sorted T cell fraction (not recorded which). Source of these receptors: a male donor with ankylosing spondylitis.

This clonotype has a count of ten or more. The CDR3 is CASSLERGTYNEQFF. CDR3 bases: TGTGCCAGCAGCTTAGAACGGGGCACCTACAATGAGCAGTTCTTC. This chain connects TRBV7-8 to TRBJ2-1; D is possibly TRBD1 or TRBD2 (5 bases each). V dropped 1 base and J dropped 2 bases, with 9 bases sitting between them. CDR3 length equals 15 residues. The V gene's germline CDR1 is SGHVS and CDR2 FQNEAQ. The entire variable domain, with the rest obtained from reference TRBV7-8 and TRBJ2-1, is as follows: GAGVSQSPRYKVAKRGQDVALRCDPISGHVSLFWYQQALGQGPEFLTYFQNEAQLDKSGLPSDRFFAERPEGSVSTLKIQRTQQEDSAVYLCASSLERGTYNEQFFGPGTRLTVL.

This clonotype showed up just a few times. V gene TRBV20-1 combines with J gene TRBJ1-5; possible D gene TRBD1, 6 bases. Per the germline V gene, CDR1 is DFQATT and CDR2 is SNEGSKA (reference sequence). The V end lost 6 bases, the J end lost 11 bases, and 17 bases lay between the germline ends. This CDR3 spans 12 amino acids. The CDR3 loop reads CSAQTGPGTQHF. The CDR3 DNA sequence: TGCAGTGCACAGACAGGACCAGGGACCCAGCATTTT.

The CDR3 protein is CASSLVELAGVDTQYF. CDR3 in DNA: TGCGCCAGCAGCTTGGTGGAGCTAGCGGGAGTAGATACGCAGTATTTT. The V gene is TRBV5-1, the J gene TRBJ2-3; TRBD2 matches 10 bases. Germline CDR1 SGHRS, CDR2 YFSETQ. Germline trimming cut 0 bases from V and 5 bases from J; bases unmatched to any gene: 6. CDR3 length equals 16 residues.

As DNA, the CDR3 is TGTGCCAGCAGCCAAGAAGAGTTAACCACTAGCACAGATACGCAGTATTTT. Translating gives CASSQEELTTSTDTQYF. The chain employs TRBV4-2 and TRBJ2-3; D unresolved. Germline V gene data show CDR1 as LGHNA and CDR2 as YNFKEQ. This CDR3 is 17 amino acids long. V was cut by 0 bases and J by 0 bases, with 13 bases left in between.

The sample holds a few counts of this clonotype. This chain joins TRBV12-5 and TRBJ2-2; D is possibly TRBD1 (5 bases). This CDR3 is 15 amino acids long. Per the germline V gene, CDR1 is LGHNT and CDR2 is FRNRAP. V gave up 7 bases and J gave up 0 bases, with 12 bases separating them. The CDR3 DNA reads as TGTGCTAGTGTGTCGGGCAGGGCGAACACCGGGGAGCTGTTTTTT. As protein: CASVSGRANTGELFF.

The chain has TRBV21-1 and TRBJ2-1; TRBD2 was called by the table and not checked on the DNA. TRBV21-1 has pseudogene status. The CDR3 totals 16 residues. In DNA form, the CDR3 reads TGTGCCAGCAGCAAAAAAGGCCCTAGCGGAGACAATGAGCAGTTCTTC. Translated: CASSKKGPSGDNEQFF.

The V call is TRBV4-2, the J call TRBJ2-1; no reliable D call. The length of the CDR3 is 15 residues. V lost 4 bases to trimming and J lost 0 bases, with 10 bases between them. Germline CDR1 is LGHNA and CDR2 is YNFKEQ. CDR3 coding DNA: TGTGCCAGCAGCCCTTCAATGAGCTCCTACAATGAGCAGTTCTTC. Its translation: CASSPSMSSYNEQFF.

This clonotype appeared a few times. This chain connects TRBV5-1 to TRBJ1-4; D ambiguous. The CDR3 length is 15 residues. Germline V gene lookup returns CDR1 SGHRS and CDR2 YFSETQ. Trimming took 2 bases from V and 2 from J, leaving 10 bases between them. Here the CDR3 reads CASSLDGWTNEKLFF. CDR3 nucleotides: TGCGCCAGCAGCTTAGATGGCTGGACTAATGAAAAACTGTTTTTT.